A selection of T cell receptor beta chains follows, all from one sample in a study of CD4 T cells in relation to SARS-CoV-2 and coronaviruses. Antigens for these TCRs are unknown. Assay: immunoSEQ multiplex PCR; the TCRdb copy retains only in-frame clones and omits some. The table lists 25,000 to 30,000 clones, just under 75% of them singletons, with 20% to 25% in the top ten. Sequenced: CD4+ T cells from PBMCs, cultured in vitro. The receptors here all came from a human donor in good health. The CDR3 runs from the conserved cysteine through the conserved F or W. Each record gives: clone size, J gene, D gene, V gene, CDR3 protein, CDR3 DNA. The D gene is left open where the match is weak. Expanded clones are given a class, and other clones once, few, many or no size at all.

NA TRBJ2-5 TRBD1 TRBV18 CASSPPTGGRQETQYF TGTGCCAGCTCACCACCGACAGGGGGCAGGCAAGAGACCCAGTACTTC
NA TRBJ1-2 NA TRBV7-2 CASSSSEGGTNYGYTF TGTGCCAGCAGCTCCTCGGAGGGGGGAACTAACTATGGCTACACCTTC
NA TRBJ1-1 NA TRBV18 CASSPPQGQIVRAFF TGTGCCAGCTCACCACCACAGGGCCAAATCGTCCGGGCTTTCTTT
NA TRBJ1-5 NA TRBV3-1/TRBV3-2 CASSQDPGPSPQHF TGTGCCAGCAGCCAAGACCCAGGGCCTTCGCCCCAGCATTTT
NA TRBJ1-1 NA TRBV7-9 CASSLTDSEAFF TGTGCCAGCAGCTTAACGGACAGCGAAGCTTTCTTT
NA TRBJ1-4 TRBD1 TRBV10-3 CAIRGQGTNEKLFF TGTGCCATCAGGGGACAGGGGACTAATGAAAAACTGTTTTTT
NA TRBJ1-5 NA TRBV18 CASSPIGDQPQHF TGTGCCAGCTCTCCTATCGGGGATCAGCCCCAGCATTTT
NA TRBJ2-3 TRBD1 TRBV7-9 CASSRDRVRADTQYF TGTGCCAGCAGCCGCGACAGGGTTCGCGCAGATACGCAGTATTTT
large TRBJ1-1 NA TRBV24-1 CATSGTTSAGIGNTEAFF TGTGCCACCAGTGGTACCACAAGCGCAGGGATAGGGAACACTGAAGCTTTCTTT
NA TRBJ1-4 NA TRBV5-1 CASSSGQDLEKLFF TGCGCCAGCAGCTCGGGACAAGACCTTGAAAAACTGTTTTTT
NA TRBJ1-5 NA TRBV2 CASSEALLGRDQPQHF TGTGCCAGCAGTGAAGCGCTTCTCGGGAGAGATCAGCCCCAGCATTTT
NA TRBJ1-1 NA TRBV6-5 CASSYLPGAQLTEAFF TGTGCCAGCAGTTACTTACCTGGAGCACAGTTGACTGAAGCTTTCTTT